The 30 T cell receptor beta chains listed next were all sequenced from one sample in a study of T cell responses to AZD1222 COVID-19 vaccine (dated by TCRdb to the early 2020s). The library was prepared using the immunoSEQ multiplex PCR assay. TCRdb took over this immuneACCESS table, retaining in-frame rearrangements with V and J assigned. Such tables are incomplete; in checked studies, under half of the missing clones stem from an unresolved V gene, and the remainder is unexplained. This sample has under 150,000 clones in its table, and 87% of those were observed once. The ten largest clonotypes hold 6.5% to 8.5% of the sample. Interpreted using the paper, the time point label stands for: baseline before first vaccination. Specimen: peripheral blood, collected on day 0 of AZD1222 vaccination. Receptors originate from an adult in good health.

The J gene is TRBJ1-2, the V gene TRBV29-1; D perhaps matches TRBD1 (6 bases). Germline lookup yields CDR1 SQVTM and CDR2 ANQGSEA. The CDR3 has 13 residues. Trimming pared 6 bases from V and 8 bases from J, leaving 19 bases between. CDR3 sequence: CSVNEGGAFGYTF. The CDR3 DNA reads as TGCAGCGTAAATGAGGGGGGCGCGTTCGGCTACACCTTC.

This clone occurred once. The J gene is TRBJ1-2, the V gene TRBV6-5; D is ambiguous. Between the trimmed V and J ends, which lost 1 base and 4 bases, there was a span of 13 bases. CDR1 is MNHEY, CDR2 SVGAGI, per germline. The CDR3 is 15 residues long. Here the CDR3 reads CASSYFRESFYGYTF. CDR3 coding DNA: TGTGCCAGCAGTTACTTTAGGGAGAGCTTCTATGGCTACACCTTC.

The chain is built from TRBV2 and TRBJ2-7; 10 bases are a match to TRBD1. The germline V gene encodes CDR1 SNHLY and CDR2 FYNNEI. The V gene end was trimmed by 2 bases and the J gene end by 6 bases; junction bases not matched to a gene: 7. This CDR3 has 15 residues. The CDR3 loop is CASSEPRTGGPEQYF. The CDR3 bases are TGTGCCAGCAGTGAACCGAGGACAGGGGGTCCCGAGCAGTACTTC. The full variable domain, its missing parts supplied by reference TRBV2 and TRBJ2-7, is EPEVTQTPSHQVTQMGQEVILRCVPISNHLYFYWYRQILGQKVEFLVSFYNNEISEKSEIFDDQFSVERPDGSNFTLKIRSTKLEDSAMYFCASSEPRTGGPEQYFGPGTRLTVT.

This clone was seen a single time. The chain couples TRBV28 to TRBJ2-7, with D perhaps matching TRBD1 (5 bases). Between the trimmed V and J ends, which lost 11 bases and 6 bases, there was a span of 17 bases. This CDR3 has 12 amino acids. Germline CDR1 and CDR2: MDHEN and SYDVKM. The CDR3 nucleotides are TGTGCCTCTACTTCAGGGATCGGCGAGCAGTACTTC. As protein: CASTSGIGEQYF.

The chain recombines TRBV20-1 with TRBJ1-1, with D uncertain. Trimming took 5 bases from V and 8 from J, leaving 12 bases between them. The CDR3 length is 11 residues. The germline CDR1 and CDR2 sequences are DFQATT and SNEGSKA (reference sequence). The DNA of the CDR3 is TGCAGTGCTGCCCCTTTTGGGGAAGCTTTCTTT. Protein product: CSAAPFGEAFF.

CDR3 nucleotide sequence: TGTGCCAGCAGCTTGGAGTACACTGAAGCTTTCTTT. This gives the protein CASSLEYTEAFF. This chain links TRBV5-4 with TRBJ1-1, with unresolved D. Trimming pared 0 bases from V and 3 bases from J, leaving 3 bases between. The CDR3 covers 12 residues. Germline lookup yields CDR1 SGHNT and CDR2 YYREEE (reference sequence).

The rearrangement uses TRBV28 and TRBJ2-5; 14 bases align to TRBD2. This CDR3 has 19 amino acids. V was clipped by 5 bases and J by 0 bases; unmatched bases: 11. The V gene's germline CDR1 is MDHEN and CDR2 SYDVKM. CDR3 loop: CASSIPGTSGSRYQETQYF. Written as DNA, the CDR3 is TGTGCCAGCAGTATTCCCGGGACTAGCGGGAGTCGGTACCAAGAGACCCAGTACTTC.

The gene calls are TRBV27 and TRBJ1-5; tentatively, D is TRBD1 (6 bases). Germline values: CDR1 MNHEY, CDR2 SMNVEV (reference sequence). The CDR3 has 15 residues. Deletions cut 5 bases from V and 4 bases from J, with 15 bases between. CDR3 nucleotide sequence: TGTGCCAGCAGTATCCCACCCAGGGGTAATCAGCCCCAGCATTTT. Translating gives CASSIPPRGNQPQHF.

The rearrangement uses TRBV29-1 and TRBJ2-4; D perhaps matches TRBD2 (7 bases). Looked up from germline, CDR1 is SQVTM and CDR2 is ANQGSEA. The CDR3 consists of 13 residues. The ends were cut back, 7 bases at V and 8 bases at J, with 18 bases in the middle. The CDR3 region has the DNA TGCAGCGCCCGAGGGGGGGGATGGGACATTCAGTACTTC. Its protein is CSARGGGWDIQYF.

The J gene is TRBJ2-2, the V gene TRBV7-8; D is unclear. Trimming removed 4 bases at V and 7 bases at J, with 16 bases between. CDR1 is SGHVS and CDR2 is FQNEAQ in the germline V gene. The CDR3 runs to 15 residues. In DNA form, the CDR3 reads TGTGCCAGCAGCTCGTGGGCCTCTAGGGACGGGGAGCTGTTTTTT. Protein sequence: CASSSWASRDGELFF. The variable domain in full, with the rest retrieved from reference TRBV7-8 and TRBJ2-2, is GAGVSQSPRYKVAKRGQDVALRCDPISGHVSLFWYQQALGQGPEFLTYFQNEAQLDKSGLPSDRFFAERPEGSVSTLKIQRTQQEDSAVYLCASSSWASRDGELFFGEGSRLTVL.

The rearrangement links TRBV11-2 to TRBJ1-3; unclear D gene. The V gene's germline CDR1 is SGHAT and CDR2 FQNNGV. The CDR3 totals 15 residues. V was pared by 5 bases and J by 4 bases, with 15 bases between. The CDR3 DNA reads as TGTGCCAGCAGCCCCCGGACCCGAGCCGGAAACACCATATATTTT. It codes for CASSPRTRAGNTIYF.

The chain is built from TRBV29-1 and TRBJ1-1, with a weak D call TRBD1 (5 bases). This CDR3 has 13 residues. V lost 6 bases and J 5 bases, leaving 16 bases between the germline ends. CDR1 and CDR2 from the germline V gene are SQVTM and ANQGSEA. DNA of the CDR3: TGCAGCGTCAGAGGGGCGGGGGGAACTGAAGCTTTCTTT. This sequence encodes CSVRGAGGTEAFF.

This chain links TRBV28 with TRBJ1-2, with 12 bases that match TRBD1. Germline CDR1 and CDR2: MDHEN and SYDVKM. CDR3 length: 15 amino acids. With V trimmed by 4 bases and J by 8 bases, 8 bases remained unmatched. The CDR3: CASSSAGTGGIGYTF. The DNA of the CDR3 is TGTGCCAGCAGTTCCGCCGGGACAGGGGGCATCGGCTACACCTTC.

In nucleotides, the CDR3 is TGTGCCAGCAGCCAGAGTTCAACTAATGAAAAACTGTTTTTT. As protein: CASSQSSTNEKLFF. The chain joins TRBV7-2 to TRBJ1-4; D ambiguous. Germline CDR1 and CDR2: SGHTA and FQGNSA. CDR3 length equals 14 residues. Trimming took 5 bases from V and 0 from J, leaving 7 bases between them. The whole variable domain, filled in from reference TRBV7-2 and TRBJ1-4, reads GAGVSQSPSNKVTEKGKDVELRCDPISGHTALYWYRQSLGQGLEFLIYFQGNSAPDKSGLPSDRFSAERTGGSVSTLTIQRTQQEDSAVYLCASSQSSTNEKLFFGSGTQLSVL.

V is TRBV6-5 and J is TRBJ1-1; D gene unclear. The V gene's germline CDR1 is MNHEY and CDR2 SVGAGI. There are 14 residues in the CDR3. Trimming pared 6 bases from V and 0 bases from J, leaving 11 bases between. CDR3 sequence: CASRVRTMNTEAFF. CDR3 nucleotide sequence: TGTGCCAGCAGGGTTAGAACCATGAACACTGAAGCTTTCTTT.

This chain joins TRBV5-6 and TRBJ2-7, with TRBD2 as a possible D gene (5 bases). Trimming removed 3 bases from V and 7 bases from J, with 17 bases in between. Germline CDR1 reads SGHDT; CDR2 reads YYEEEE. This CDR3 is 14 amino acids long. The CDR3 loop is CASSWTGNLGEQYF. CDR3 nucleotide sequence: TGTGCCAGCAGCTGGACCGGGAATTTGGGGGAGCAGTACTTC.

The gene calls are TRBV2 and TRBJ1-6; 9 bases are shared with TRBD1. This CDR3 has 15 residues. Germline CDR1 SNHLY, CDR2 FYNNEI. The V gene end was trimmed by 6 bases and the J gene end by 10 bases; junction bases not matched to a gene: 10. The CDR3 nucleotides read TGTGCCAGCAGACTCAATACAGGGGGCTCGTCACCCCTCCACTTT. Its protein product is CASRLNTGGSSPLHF. The variable domain in full, completed from reference TRBV2 and TRBJ1-6, reads EPEVTQTPSHQVTQMGQEVILRCVPISNHLYFYWYRQILGQKVEFLVSFYNNEISEKSEIFDDQFSVERPDGSNFTLKIRSTKLEDSAMYFCASRLNTGGSSPLHFGNGTRLTVT.

The chain links TRBV20-1 to TRBJ1-1; D ambiguous. The CDR3 is 8 residues long. Trimming pared 3 bases from V and 11 bases from J, leaving 4 bases between. Germline lookup yields CDR1 DFQATT and CDR2 SNEGSKA (reference sequence). This CDR3 reads CSASMAFF. The CDR3 coding sequence is TGCAGTGCTAGCATGGCTTTCTTT.

This clone was recorded a few times. The chain employs TRBV28 and TRBJ1-2, with 8 bases lining up with TRBD1. The CDR3 is 14 amino acids. The germline V gene has CDR1 MDHEN and CDR2 SYDVKM. Germline trimming cut 4 bases from V and 0 bases from J; bases unmatched to any gene: 1. This CDR3 is CASSWTGPNYGYTF. CDR3 in DNA: TGTGCCAGCAGTTGGACAGGGCCTAACTATGGCTACACCTTC.

The V call is TRBV20-1, the J call TRBJ2-7; 7 nucleotides align to TRBD2. Trimming cost V 3 bases and J 3 bases; bases outside gene matches: 8. The length of the CDR3 is 14 residues. Germline V lookup: CDR1 DFQATT, CDR2 SNEGSKA (reference sequence). CDR3 DNA: TGCAGTGCTAGTGGGGGGGAGGTACTCTACGAGCAGTACTTC. Translation gives CSASGGEVLYEQYF.

The chain employs TRBV18 and TRBJ2-7; weak D call: TRBD1 (6 bases). Trimming shortened V by 6 bases and J by 0 bases, and 15 bases separated the two germline ends. The CDR3 spans 15 residues. Germline lookup yields CDR1 KGHSH and CDR2 LQKENI. CDR3 bases: TGTGCCAGCTCCTCCGGACAGCCGATCTCCTACGAGCAGTACTTC. It specifies CASSSGQPISYEQYF.

This chain joins TRBV29-1 and TRBJ2-1; 10 nucleotides align to TRBD2. Germline lookup yields CDR1 SQVTM and CDR2 ANQGSEA. J lost 6 bases, V lost 0 bases, and 14 bases had no gene match. The CDR3 is made up of 18 amino acids. The CDR3 DNA reads as TGCAGCGTTGAAGATTCCCCTAGCGGGAGTTTTTTCCCCAATGAGCAGTTCTTC. It encodes CSVEDSPSGSFFPNEQFF.

J is TRBJ1-4 and V is TRBV6-5, with a tentative D call TRBD1 (5 bases). The length of the CDR3 is 14 residues. V lost 8 bases and J lost 6, with 16 bases in between. Per the germline V gene, CDR1 is MNHEY and CDR2 is SVGAGI. DNA of the CDR3: TGTGCCAGCTCCGGGGGGGTAGGGTATGAAAAACTGTTTTTT. Encoded protein: CASSGGVGYEKLFF.

The V gene is TRBV28, the J gene TRBJ1-5; D remains unclear. The length of the CDR3 is 14 residues. Germline V lookup: CDR1 MDHEN, CDR2 SYDVKM. The ends were cut back, 5 bases at V and 2 bases at J, with 10 bases in the middle. The CDR3 protein is CASSGVIGNQPQHF. The CDR3 DNA is TGTGCCAGCAGTGGGGTAATTGGCAATCAGCCCCAGCATTTT.

CDR3 DNA sequence: TGTGCCAGCAGCGTTGGGACAGGGTCGGGCGAGCAGTACTTC. Translated: CASSVGTGSGEQYF. The gene calls are TRBV9 and TRBJ2-7; 9 bases agree with TRBD1. Germline CDR1 is SGDLS and CDR2 is YYNGEE. J was trimmed by 6 bases and V by 2 bases; bases with no gene match: 6. The CDR3 is 14 amino acids.

The V and J genes are TRBV7-9 and TRBJ1-5; D gene ambiguous. This CDR3 has 12 amino acids. Trimming shortened V by 5 bases and J by 4 bases, and 6 bases separated the two germline ends. CDR1 is SEHNR, CDR2 FQNEAQ, per germline (reference sequence). This CDR3 is CASSRNNQPQHF. CDR3 sequence (DNA): TGTGCCAGCAGCCGTAATAATCAGCCCCAGCATTTT.

The genes are TRBV30 and TRBJ2-7; tentatively, D is TRBD1 or TRBD2 (5 bases each). This CDR3 is 13 amino acids long. V was trimmed by 6 bases and J by 4 bases, leaving 16 bases between them. Germline CDR1 GTSNPN, CDR2 SVGIG (reference sequence). CDR3 residues: CACVGHGNYEQYF. The CDR3, as DNA: TGTGCCTGCGTAGGACACGGGAATTACGAGCAGTACTTC.

The chain carries TRBV5-5 and TRBJ2-7; perhaps TRBD1 as D (5 bases). Germline loops: CDR1 SGHKS, CDR2 YYEKEE (reference sequence). Trimming left V 2 bases short and J 3 bases short, with 15 bases between. The CDR3 loop spans 15 amino acids. This chain's CDR3 is CASSFITGRFYEQYF. CDR3 coding DNA: TGTGCCAGCAGCTTTATCACAGGCCGCTTCTACGAGCAGTACTTC.

The chain combines TRBV18 with TRBJ2-3; perhaps TRBD1 as D (5 bases). CDR1 is KGHSH, CDR2 LQKENI, per germline. V was trimmed by 4 bases and J by 0 bases, leaving 5 bases between them. This CDR3 region has 13 residues. The CDR3 spells CASSQGSTDTQYF. The CDR3 DNA follows: TGTGCCAGCTCACAGGGGAGCACAGATACGCAGTATTTT.

The gene calls are TRBV19 and TRBJ2-7; 7 bases are shared with TRBD1. Trimming at V came to 9 bases and at J to 7 bases, leaving 9 bases not matched to a gene. Germline CDR1 and CDR2: LNHDA and SQIVND (reference sequence). This CDR3 region has 12 residues. The CDR3 coding sequence is TGTGCCAGCCACCAGGGGGAAGGAGAGCAGTACTTC. This gives the protein CASHQGEGEQYF.